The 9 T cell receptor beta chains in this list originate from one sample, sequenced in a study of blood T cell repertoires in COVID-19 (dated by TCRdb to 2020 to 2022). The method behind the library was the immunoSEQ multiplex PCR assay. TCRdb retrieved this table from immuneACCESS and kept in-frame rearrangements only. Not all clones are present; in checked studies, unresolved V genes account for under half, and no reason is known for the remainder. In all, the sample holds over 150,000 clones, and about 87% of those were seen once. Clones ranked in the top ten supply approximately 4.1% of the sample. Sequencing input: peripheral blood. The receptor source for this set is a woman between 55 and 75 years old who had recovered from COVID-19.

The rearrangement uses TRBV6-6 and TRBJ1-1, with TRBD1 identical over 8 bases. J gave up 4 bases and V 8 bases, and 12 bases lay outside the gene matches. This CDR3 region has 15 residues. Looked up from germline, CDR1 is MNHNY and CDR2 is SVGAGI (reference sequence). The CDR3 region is CASCVGQGRFTEAFF. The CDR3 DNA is TGTGCCAGCTGCGTTGGACAGGGACGCTTCACTGAAGCTTTCTTT.

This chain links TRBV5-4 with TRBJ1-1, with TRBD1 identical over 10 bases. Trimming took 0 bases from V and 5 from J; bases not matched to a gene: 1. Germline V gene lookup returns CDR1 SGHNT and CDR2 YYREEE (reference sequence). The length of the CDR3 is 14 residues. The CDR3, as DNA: TGTGCCAGCAGCTTGGGGACAGGGGGGACTGAAGCTTTCTTT. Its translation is CASSLGTGGTEAFF. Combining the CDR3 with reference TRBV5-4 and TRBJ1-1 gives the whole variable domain ETGVTQSPTHLIKTRGQQVTLRCSSQSGHNTVSWYQQALGQGPQFIFQYYREEENGRGNFPPRFSGLQFPNYSSELNVNALELDDSALYLCASSLGTGGTEAFFGQGTRLTVV.

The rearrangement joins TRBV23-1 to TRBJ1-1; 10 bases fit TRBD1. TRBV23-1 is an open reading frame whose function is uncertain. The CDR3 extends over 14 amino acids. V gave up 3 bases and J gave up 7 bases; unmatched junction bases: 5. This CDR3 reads CASSQTGGVSEAFF. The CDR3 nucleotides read TGCGCCAGCAGTCAGACAGGGGGCGTGAGTGAAGCTTTCTTT.

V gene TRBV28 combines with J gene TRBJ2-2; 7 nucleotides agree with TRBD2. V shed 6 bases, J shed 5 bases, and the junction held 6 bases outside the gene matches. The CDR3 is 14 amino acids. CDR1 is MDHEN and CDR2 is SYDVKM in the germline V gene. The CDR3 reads CASSSSGGTGELFF. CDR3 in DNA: TGTGCCAGCAGCTCCTCGGGGGGAACCGGGGAGCTGTTTTTT.

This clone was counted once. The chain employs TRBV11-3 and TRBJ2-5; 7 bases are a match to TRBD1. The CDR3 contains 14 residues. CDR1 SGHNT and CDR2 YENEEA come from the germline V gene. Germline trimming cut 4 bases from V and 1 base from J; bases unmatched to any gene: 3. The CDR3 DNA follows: TGTGCCAGCAGCTCTCGGACAGGCCAAGAGACCCAGTACTTC. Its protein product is CASSSRTGQETQYF.

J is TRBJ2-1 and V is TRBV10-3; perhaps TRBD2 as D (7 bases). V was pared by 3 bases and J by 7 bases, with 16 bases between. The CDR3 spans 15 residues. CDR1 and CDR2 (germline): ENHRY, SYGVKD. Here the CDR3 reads CAISDGAGAANEQFF. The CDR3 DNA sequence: TGTGCCATCAGTGATGGGGCGGGGGCGGCGAATGAGCAGTTCTTC.

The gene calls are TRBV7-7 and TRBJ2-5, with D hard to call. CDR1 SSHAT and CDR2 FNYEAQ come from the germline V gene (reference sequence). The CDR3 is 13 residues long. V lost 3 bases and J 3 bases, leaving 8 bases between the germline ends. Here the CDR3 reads CASSLNFKETQYF. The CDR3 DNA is TGTGCCAGCAGCTTGAACTTTAAAGAGACCCAGTACTTC.

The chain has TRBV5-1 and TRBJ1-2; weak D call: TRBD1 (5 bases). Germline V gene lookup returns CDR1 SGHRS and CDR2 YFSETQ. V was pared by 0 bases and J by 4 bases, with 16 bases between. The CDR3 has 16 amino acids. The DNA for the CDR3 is TGCGCCAGCAGCTTGGAGTCTGGCAGGGCGGTCTATGGCTACACCTTC. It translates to CASSLESGRAVYGYTF.

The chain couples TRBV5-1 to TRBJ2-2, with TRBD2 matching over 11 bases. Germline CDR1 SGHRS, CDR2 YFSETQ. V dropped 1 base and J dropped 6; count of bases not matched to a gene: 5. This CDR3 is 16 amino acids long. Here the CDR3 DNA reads TGCGCCAGCAGCTTGATTAGCGGGGGGGCCGCCGGGGAGCTGTTTTTT. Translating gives CASSLISGGAAGELFF.